This TCR beta chain was profiled in a study of blood T cells in healthy people across ages. Study findings and constraints: Long-lived and aged donors differed, with more naive CD4+ cells and higher diversity in the long-lived. Possibly, changes in expanded clonotypes were confounded because donor CMV status was unknown.

Details on this clonotype: Its antigen is as yet unknown. Possible read error: a much larger clone is one base away.

V was clipped by 10 bases and J by 11 bases, with 23 bases between them. The CDR3 covers 13 residues. Germline assignment: CDR1 MNHNS and CDR2 SASEGT. Caucasian, healthy and from Russia, the donors were aged between about 6 and 90. There were at least 6 micrograms of total RNA extracted from every sample. For the second PCR, which ran for about 6 to 11 cycles, a sample-barcoded 5' primer and a J-beta primer mix were used. TCRdb re-derived calls from the 5' RACE reads in MiXCR, one entry per CDR3 protein. This table has about 640,000 distinct CDR3 sequences, about 30% appearing once. The chain links TRBV6-1 to TRBJ2-5; D is tentatively TRBD1 or TRBD2 (5 bases each). Sequencing input: blood. The receptor's source is a woman of 80 years or more in good health. The CDR3 spells CATDTTRGNEQYF. As DNA, the CDR3 is TGTGCCACCGACACCACCCGGGGCAATGAGCAGTACTTC.